The table lists the clone carrying this TCR beta chain with many counts. The antigen is undetermined. TCRdb ran MiXCR on the 5' RACE reads and lists one entry per CDR3 protein. This table has about 530,000 distinct CDR3 sequences, roughly 15% appearing once. The data were taken from a study of identical twins. Overall study findings and caveats: The study based its conclusions on cross-sectional statistical analysis and did not follow the same donors.

The CDR3 has 18 residues. Germline V gives CDR1 SGHVS, CDR2 FQNEAQ. The junction had 14 bases not matched to a gene; V was cut back by 3 bases and J by 4 bases. These same records also appear under a second study, on yellow fever vaccine responses in identical twins. This second study says: Vaccine T cell responses of twins reportedly seemed partly convergent and partly personalized.

This sequence originates from a woman aged 18-30 years in good health. The sample consisted of CD4+ T cells sorted from blood. The V call is TRBV7-8, the J call TRBJ2-7; TRBD2 aligns across 11 bases. The CDR3 nucleotides read TGTGCCAGCAGCTTGAAGCGGGGGGCTACTAGCGGGAGTTACGAGCAGTACTTC. Residues: CASSLKRGATSGSYEQYF.